This is a list of T cell receptor beta chains from one sample in a study of blood T cell repertoires in COVID-19. Generated by immunoSEQ multiplex PCR, the TCRdb table keeps only in-frame clones and is missing some. Of about 98,000 clones detected, around 72% appear once; the ten largest clones hold approximately 24%. The sample taken for sequencing was peripheral blood. All receptors derive from a man between 65 and 80 years old with acute or convalescent COVID-19. CDR3s leave out the opening cysteine and the closing phenylalanine or tryptophan. The order of the fields is clone size, V gene, CDR3 protein. Rows may omit the clone size; those that give it use once, few, many or a size class.

abundance: -
v_gene: TRBV7-9
CDR3aa: ASSELGEAKNIQY

abundance: few
v_gene: TRBV28
CDR3aa: ASSFLAGNEQF

abundance: -
v_gene: TRBV9
CDR3aa: ASSVSWTSPYEQY

abundance: once
v_gene: TRBV5-6
CDR3aa: ASSPTGEGNQPQH

abundance: -
v_gene: TRBV27
CDR3aa: ASSSLSLATNEKLF

abundance: -
v_gene: TRBV5-5
CDR3aa: ASSLEEGRTEAF

abundance: -
v_gene: TRBV27
CDR3aa: ASSPSGTDADTQY

abundance: few
v_gene: TRBV6-5
CDR3aa: ASSYSTAEDGYT

abundance: -
v_gene: TRBV5-6
CDR3aa: ASSALTGGGETQY

abundance: -
v_gene: TRBV14
CDR3aa: ASSQDEGAISGNTIY

abundance: -
v_gene: TRBV21-1
CDR3aa: ASEETGGSDNQPQH

abundance: -
v_gene: TRBV6-5
CDR3aa: ASSYSGQGAGGYT

abundance: -
v_gene: TRBV2
CDR3aa: ASSERGGDNSPLH

abundance: few
v_gene: TRBV7-9
CDR3aa: ASSPRGNTGELF

abundance: -
v_gene: TRBV11-2
CDR3aa: ASSLEGGRGAQY

abundance: -
v_gene: TRBV7-9
CDR3aa: ASSVQTGFNYGYT

abundance: -
v_gene: TRBV19
CDR3aa: ASSTGRTGSYEQY

abundance: -
v_gene: TRBV7-2
CDR3aa: ASSLGATGRTGQPQH

abundance: -
v_gene: TRBV28
CDR3aa: ASRDSGAVQPQH

abundance: -
v_gene: TRBV4-3
CDR3aa: ASSQEPYRDSSYEQY

abundance: -
v_gene: TRBV19
CDR3aa: ASSPVSGTAYQPQH

abundance: -
v_gene: TRBV6-5
CDR3aa: ASSYSFGTDTQY

abundance: -
v_gene: TRBV5-4
CDR3aa: ASSLGGGNTDTQY

abundance: -
v_gene: TRBV5-1
CDR3aa: ASSLSTGGTGELF

abundance: -
v_gene: TRBV20-1
CDR3aa: SASAGQPNTEAF

abundance: -
v_gene: TRBV24-1
CDR3aa: ATSGISGAGSYNEQF

abundance: once
v_gene: TRBV7-2
CDR3aa: ASSSQGQGANSPLH

abundance: -
v_gene: TRBV6-5
CDR3aa: ASSRGWGNQPQH

abundance: -
v_gene: TRBV28
CDR3aa: ASSDRIQPQH

abundance: -
v_gene: TRBV6-2/TRBV6-3
CDR3aa: ASSSFGSGNTIY

abundance: -
v_gene: TRBV5-5
CDR3aa: ASSLGSGEGQPQH

abundance: few
v_gene: TRBV3-1/TRBV3-2
CDR3aa: ASSQDGGDYGYT

abundance: -
v_gene: TRBV18
CDR3aa: ASSPITGATNEKLF

abundance: -
v_gene: TRBV7-3
CDR3aa: ASSLTGNTEAF

abundance: -
v_gene: TRBV11-2
CDR3aa: ASSLQAPDPYEQY

abundance: -
v_gene: TRBV6-5
CDR3aa: ASSPLGGGNQPQH

abundance: medium-sized
v_gene: TRBV19
CDR3aa: ASSLDRGFGQPQH

abundance: few
v_gene: TRBV29-1
CDR3aa: SVKGQGASYEQY